Below are 30 T cell receptor beta chains sequenced from a single sample in a study of tumor and adjacent non-tumor tissue in lung cancer. This sample's RNA came from whole unsorted tissue. A modified ARM-PCR protocol with three rounds of nested PCR amplified TCRbeta. One entry per CDR3 protein results from TCRdb running MiXCR on the multiplex PCR reads. The sample lists over 110,000 distinct CDR3 sequences, around two thirds occurring once. The sample consisted of lung tumor tissue. All receptors derive from a man aged 55 to 70 with small cell lung cancer.

For this clonotype: This CDR3 fails to terminate in the conserved phenylalanine or tryptophan, so it likely reflects a read error. The chain has TRBV29-1 and TRBJ2-1, with 8 bases fitting TRBD1. Germline V gene sequence: CDR1 SQVTM, CDR2 ANQGSEA. The CDR3 is 15 residues long. With V trimmed by 7 bases and J by 9 bases, 17 bases remained unmatched. The CDR3 DNA follows: TGCAGCGCCACTGTCACGGACAGGGTAGATACTGAGCAGTTCGTC. This sequence encodes CSATVTDRVDTEQFV.

This rearrangement joins TRBV20-1 to TRBJ2-7; D remains unclear. Germline V gives CDR1 DFQATT, CDR2 SNEGSKA (reference sequence). The CDR3 has 23 residues. The CDR3 loop reads CSVRDGPLPLLAPILRRRYEQYV. In DNA, the CDR3 is TGCAGTGTTAGAGATGGTCCCCTCCCCCTTCTTGCGCCTATACTTCGGAGACGGTACGAGCAGTACGTC.

This clonotype was seen a few times. V is TRBV12-3 or TRBV12-4 and J is TRBJ2-7; D gene ambiguous. The V end was cut by 2 bases, the J end by 7 bases, with 12 bases between. This CDR3 is 13 amino acids long. For the CDR3, the DNA is TGTGCCAGCAGTTTATCTTGGGCTGGGGAGCAGTACTTC. This gives the protein CASSLSWAGEQYF.

In this sample, this clonotype turned up many times. This chain links TRBV6-1 with TRBJ2-1; D uncertain. V was trimmed by 5 bases and J by 4 bases, leaving 18 bases between them. This CDR3 spans 16 amino acids. Per germline, CDR1 MNHNS and CDR2 SASEGT. CDR3 amino acids: CASSRETQLRYNEQFF. In DNA, the CDR3 is TGTGCCAGCAGTCGTGAGACACAGCTACGTTACAATGAGCAGTTCTTC.

This clonotype was seen a single time. A junction boundary mismatches the germline segment, possibly from a read error. The J gene is TRBJ2-7, the V gene TRBV12-3 or TRBV12-4; TRBD1 agrees at 9 bases. This CDR3 spans 13 amino acids. CDR3 bases: TGCGCCAGCAGACATTGGACAGGGGACGAGCAGTACTTC. Encoded protein: CASRHWTGDEQYF.

In this sample, this clonotype turned up a few times. Germline is not matched at one junction end, which may reflect a read error. V is TRBV11-1 and J is TRBJ2-1; no reliable D call. In germline, CDR1 is SGHAT, CDR2 FQDESV (reference sequence). The CDR3 covers 13 residues. CDR3 in DNA: TGTGACAGCAGCTTAGACGGAAACAATGAGCTGCTCTTC. Protein: CDSSLDGNNELLF.

This clonotype was detected ten times or more. The chain is built from TRBV20-1 and TRBJ2-1; the match to TRBD2 covers 8 bases. CDR3 length equals 12 residues. Germline CDR1 DFQATT, CDR2 SNEGSKA (reference sequence). The CDR3 coding sequence is TGCAGCTACTCTAGCGGGCTTCATGAGCAGTTCTTC. Protein: CSYSSGLHEQFF.

A word on this clonotype: A much larger clone lies a single base off, so this may be a read error. The chain links TRBV6-1 to TRBJ2-5; TRBD2 might be the D (5 bases). The V end lost 0 bases, the J end lost 7 bases, and 12 bases lay between the germline ends. The germline CDR1 and CDR2 sequences are MNHNS and SASEGT. The CDR3 contains 14 residues. As DNA, the CDR3 is TGTGCCAGCAGTGAAGCTCCGGACGGGGTGACCCAGTACTTC. Protein sequence: CASSEAPDGVTQYF.

V gene TRBV11-2 combines with J gene TRBJ2-1; D is unresolved. Germline CDR1 reads SGHAT; CDR2 reads FQNNGV. Trimming stripped 1 base from V and 15 bases from J, with 22 bases between. The CDR3 totals 15 residues. CDR3 nucleotide sequence: TGTGCCAGCAGCTTAGTAGGCCTTACTCTAAATTATCGGTTCTTC. This encodes CASSLVGLTLNYRFF.

The chain combines TRBV5-1 with TRBJ2-7; 8 bases agree with TRBD2. The germline V gene has CDR1 SGHRS and CDR2 YFSETQ. The CDR3 is 13 residues long. CDR3 nucleotides: TGCGCCGGCAGCTTTGCGGGAGGCTACGAGCAGTACGTC. Translation: CAGSFAGGYEQYV.

This clonotype was seen more than once but under ten times. A much larger clone lies one base from this, so it may be a read error. The chain recombines TRBV20-1 with TRBJ2-6; D gene uncertain. Germline lookup yields CDR1 DFQATT and CDR2 SNEGSKA (reference sequence). Between the trimmed V and J ends, which lost 7 bases and 0 bases, there was a span of 7 bases. The CDR3 contains 13 residues. The CDR3 nucleotides read TGCAGTGTCCAGCCCTCTGGGGCCAACGTCCTGACTTTC. Its translation: CSVQPSGANVLTF.

This clonotype was observed a handful of times. This rearrangement joins TRBV5-1 to TRBJ1-2; 8 positions match TRBD1. The V segment lost 2 bases and the J segment 4 bases; nucleotides outside the gene matches: 7. The V gene's germline CDR1 is SGHRS and CDR2 YFSETQ. This CDR3 is built from 15 residues. The CDR3 here is CASSFLPDRVYGYTF. CDR3 in DNA: TGCGCCAGCAGCTTTCTTCCGGACAGGGTCTATGGCTACACCTTC.

This chain links TRBV13 with TRBJ2-3, with D possibly being TRBD2 (6 bases). This CDR3 is 16 amino acids long. Trimming removed 4 bases from V and 3 bases from J, with 17 bases in between. Germline values: CDR1 PRHDT, CDR2 FYEKMQ (reference sequence). The CDR3 DNA follows: TGTGCCAGCAGCTCCGGGCTAGCGACATCGACAGATACGCAGTATTTT. Its translation: CASSSGLATSTDTQYF. Looking up the rest from reference TRBV13 and TRBJ2-3 gives the full variable domain: AAGVIQSPRHLIKEKRETATLKCYPIPRHDTVYWYQQGPGQDPQFLISFYEKMQSDKGSIPDRFSAQQFSDYHSELNMSSLELGDSALYFCASSSGLATSTDTQYFGPGTRLTVL.

The rearrangement joins TRBV6-5 to TRBJ2-3; no definite D call. Trimming cost V 2 bases and J 2 bases, with 5 bases left between them. This CDR3 region has 13 residues. Per the germline V gene, CDR1 is MNHEY and CDR2 is SVGAGI. DNA for the CDR3: TGTGCCAGCAGTTACGTGGCCACAGATACGCAGTATTTT. As protein: CASSYVATDTQYF.

Details on this clonotype: The conserved closing phenylalanine or tryptophan is absent in this CDR3, likely reflecting a read error. This chain links TRBV29-1 with TRBJ2-3; 7 bases align to TRBD2. Trimming at V came to 4 bases and at J to 5 bases, leaving 12 bases not matched to a gene. Germline CDR1 is SQVTM and CDR2 is ANQGSEA. There are 15 residues in the CDR3. CDR3 loop: CSVVGLVGVVDTQYL. In nucleotides, the CDR3 is TGCAGCGTTGTAGGACTAGTAGGAGTTGTAGATACGCAGTATCTT.

A word on this clonotype: This may stem from a read error, because a much larger clone lies one nucleotide away. The V and J genes are TRBV20-1 and TRBJ2-7, with D hard to call. The CDR3 is 13 amino acids. Per germline, CDR1 DFQATT and CDR2 SNEGSKA (reference sequence). Trimming took off 3 bases at V and 4 bases at J, with 13 bases between the two ends. The CDR3 DNA follows: TGCAGTGCTAGCACGCCAGTGGTATACGAGCAGTACTTC. Translation: CSASTPVVYEQYF.

Remarks on this clonotype: One end of the junction fails to match germline, which may point to a read error. The V gene is TRBV19, the J gene TRBJ2-1; D is possibly TRBD2 (6 bases). CDR3 size: 15 residues. Germline lookup yields CDR1 LNHDA and CDR2 SQIVND (reference sequence). This chain's CDR3 is CASSISGSGYNDQFF. The CDR3 bases are TGTGCCAGTAGTATTAGTGGGAGCGGGTACAATGATCAGTTCTTC.

There are a few counts of this clonotype. A much larger clonotype is one base distant, so this may be a read error. This chain connects TRBV6-5 to TRBJ1-1; TRBD1 might be the D (5 bases). Looked up from germline, CDR1 is MNHEY and CDR2 is SVGAGI. V gave up 2 bases and J gave up 13 bases, with 26 bases separating them. The CDR3 totals 16 residues. CDR3 nucleotides: TGTGCCAGCAGTTACGAGGGCAGGGTGGGAAGAGTAGGAGTTTTCTTT. It codes for CASSYEGRVGRVGVFF.

As for this clonotype: At one end, the junction sequence differs from germline, possibly due to a read error. This sequence joins TRBV6-1 and TRBJ1-5, with 10 bases lining up with TRBD1. Germline assignment: CDR1 MNHNS and CDR2 SASEGT. The CDR3 loop spans 15 amino acids. DNA of the CDR3: TGTGCCAGCAGTCGCGCGGGGACAGGGGATCAGCCCCGGCATTTT. This codes for CASSRAGTGDQPRHF.

This clonotype has a count of ten or more. This chain joins TRBV5-4 and TRBJ2-2; TRBD1 matches 9 bases. Germline V gives CDR1 SGHNT, CDR2 YYREEE (reference sequence). The CDR3 is made up of 15 amino acids. J gave up 6 bases and V 2 bases, and 5 bases lay outside the gene matches. This CDR3 is CASSFGTGRSGELFF. CDR3 coding DNA: TGTGCCAGCAGCTTCGGGACAGGGCGCTCCGGGGAGCTGTTTTTT.

This rearrangement joins TRBV20-1 to TRBJ1-5; perhaps TRBD1 as D (6 bases). This CDR3 has 13 residues. V shed 7 bases and J shed 10 bases, with 20 bases lying between them. The germline gives CDR1 DFQATT, CDR2 SNEGSKA (reference sequence). The CDR3 bases are TGCAGTGTTCCCTTGGGGGCAGAAGGACCCCAGCATTTT. As protein: CSVPLGAEGPQHF.

This clonotype was counted between two and nine times. This chain joins TRBV12-3 or TRBV12-4 and TRBJ2-1; 7 bases agree with TRBD2. J lost 7 bases, V lost 7 bases, and 4 bases had no gene match. The CDR3 is 12 residues long. The CDR3 nucleotides read TGTGCCAGCAACCTACTAGCGAATGAGCAGTTCTTC. This sequence encodes CASNLLANEQFF.

The sample holds many counts of this clonotype. The chain uses TRBV20-1 and TRBJ1-1, with D uncertain. The length of the CDR3 is 14 residues. The V end lost 0 bases, the J end lost 3 bases, and 11 bases lay between the germline ends. Germline CDR1 is DFQATT and CDR2 is SNEGSKA (reference sequence). CDR3 region: CSARENPWDTEAFF. In DNA, the CDR3 is TGCAGTGCTAGAGAAAATCCGTGGGACACTGAAGCTTTCTTT.

Notes on this clonotype: A much larger clone is a single base away; this may be a read error. The V gene is TRBV12-3 or TRBV12-4, the J gene TRBJ2-5; D might be TRBD2 (7 bases). The CDR3 is made up of 14 amino acids. The V gene lost 2 bases and the J gene lost 4 bases, with 11 bases spanning the gap. The CDR3 reads CASSLRGGSETQYF. The DNA for the CDR3 is TGTGCCAGCAGTTTACGCGGGGGCTCAGAGACCCAGTACTTC.

This chain joins TRBV6-1 and TRBJ2-1; no definite D call. V was shortened by 1 base and J by 1 base, with 11 bases between the two germline ends. This CDR3 comprises 16 residues. Germline V gives CDR1 MNHNS, CDR2 SASEGT. The CDR3 nucleotides are TGTGCCAGCAGTGAAGTGCTAATTCAATCCTACAATGAGCAGTTCTTC. This encodes CASSEVLIQSYNEQFF.

Note on this clonotype: The junction departs from germline at one end; a sequencing error may be responsible. This chain connects TRBV11-3 to TRBJ1-4; tentative D call: TRBD1 (5 bases). The CDR3 covers 16 residues. The germline V gene encodes CDR1 SGHNT and CDR2 YENEEA. CDR3 amino acids: CVSSHQPDQGNEKLFF. The CDR3 DNA follows: TGTGTCAGCAGTCATCAACCGGACCAGGGTAATGAAAAACTGTTTTTT.

As concerns this clonotype: A much larger clonotype is one base distant, so this may be a read error. The chain employs TRBV12-3 or TRBV12-4 and TRBJ1-6; D possibly corresponds to TRBD1 (5 bases). This CDR3 is built from 13 residues. With 6 bases removed from V and 9 bases from J, the gap between germline ends came to 12 bases. CDR3: CASRGGTGSPLHF. CDR3 nucleotides: TGTGCCAGCAGGGGGGGGACGGGTTCACCCCTCCACTTT.

This clonotype was counted only a few times. This could be a read error, since a much larger clone is one nucleotide away. This sequence joins TRBV27 and TRBJ1-5; D remains ambiguous. With 6 bases removed from V and 5 bases from J, the gap between germline ends came to 14 bases. There are 14 residues in the CDR3. Germline CDR1 MNHEY, CDR2 SMNVEV (reference sequence). CDR3 nucleotide sequence: TGTGCCAGCAGCCGGATAGGGAACTATCAGCCCCAGCATTTT. Translated, it gives CASSRIGNYQPQHF.

In the case of this clonotype: One end of the junction fails to match germline, which may point to a read error. The rearrangement links TRBV11-2 to TRBJ1-1, with TRBD1 as a possible D gene (6 bases). CDR3 length equals 17 residues. Germline V gene data show CDR1 as SGHAT and CDR2 as FQNNGV. The chain's CDR3 is CASSSKQGPRINAEAFF. CDR3 bases: TGTGCCAGCAGTTCAAAGCAGGGGCCAAGGATAAACGCTGAAGCCTTCTTT.

This clonotype is categorized as medium-sized. The chain has TRBV29-1 and TRBJ2-1; possibly TRBD1 for D (5 bases). The germline V gene encodes CDR1 SQVTM and CDR2 ANQGSEA. This CDR3 contains 14 residues. Trimming took off 4 bases at V and 5 bases at J, with 15 bases between the two ends. For the CDR3, the DNA is TGCAGCGTTGCCCCCAGGGAATCTCACAATGAGCAGTTCTTC. It is translated as CSVAPRESHNEQFF.